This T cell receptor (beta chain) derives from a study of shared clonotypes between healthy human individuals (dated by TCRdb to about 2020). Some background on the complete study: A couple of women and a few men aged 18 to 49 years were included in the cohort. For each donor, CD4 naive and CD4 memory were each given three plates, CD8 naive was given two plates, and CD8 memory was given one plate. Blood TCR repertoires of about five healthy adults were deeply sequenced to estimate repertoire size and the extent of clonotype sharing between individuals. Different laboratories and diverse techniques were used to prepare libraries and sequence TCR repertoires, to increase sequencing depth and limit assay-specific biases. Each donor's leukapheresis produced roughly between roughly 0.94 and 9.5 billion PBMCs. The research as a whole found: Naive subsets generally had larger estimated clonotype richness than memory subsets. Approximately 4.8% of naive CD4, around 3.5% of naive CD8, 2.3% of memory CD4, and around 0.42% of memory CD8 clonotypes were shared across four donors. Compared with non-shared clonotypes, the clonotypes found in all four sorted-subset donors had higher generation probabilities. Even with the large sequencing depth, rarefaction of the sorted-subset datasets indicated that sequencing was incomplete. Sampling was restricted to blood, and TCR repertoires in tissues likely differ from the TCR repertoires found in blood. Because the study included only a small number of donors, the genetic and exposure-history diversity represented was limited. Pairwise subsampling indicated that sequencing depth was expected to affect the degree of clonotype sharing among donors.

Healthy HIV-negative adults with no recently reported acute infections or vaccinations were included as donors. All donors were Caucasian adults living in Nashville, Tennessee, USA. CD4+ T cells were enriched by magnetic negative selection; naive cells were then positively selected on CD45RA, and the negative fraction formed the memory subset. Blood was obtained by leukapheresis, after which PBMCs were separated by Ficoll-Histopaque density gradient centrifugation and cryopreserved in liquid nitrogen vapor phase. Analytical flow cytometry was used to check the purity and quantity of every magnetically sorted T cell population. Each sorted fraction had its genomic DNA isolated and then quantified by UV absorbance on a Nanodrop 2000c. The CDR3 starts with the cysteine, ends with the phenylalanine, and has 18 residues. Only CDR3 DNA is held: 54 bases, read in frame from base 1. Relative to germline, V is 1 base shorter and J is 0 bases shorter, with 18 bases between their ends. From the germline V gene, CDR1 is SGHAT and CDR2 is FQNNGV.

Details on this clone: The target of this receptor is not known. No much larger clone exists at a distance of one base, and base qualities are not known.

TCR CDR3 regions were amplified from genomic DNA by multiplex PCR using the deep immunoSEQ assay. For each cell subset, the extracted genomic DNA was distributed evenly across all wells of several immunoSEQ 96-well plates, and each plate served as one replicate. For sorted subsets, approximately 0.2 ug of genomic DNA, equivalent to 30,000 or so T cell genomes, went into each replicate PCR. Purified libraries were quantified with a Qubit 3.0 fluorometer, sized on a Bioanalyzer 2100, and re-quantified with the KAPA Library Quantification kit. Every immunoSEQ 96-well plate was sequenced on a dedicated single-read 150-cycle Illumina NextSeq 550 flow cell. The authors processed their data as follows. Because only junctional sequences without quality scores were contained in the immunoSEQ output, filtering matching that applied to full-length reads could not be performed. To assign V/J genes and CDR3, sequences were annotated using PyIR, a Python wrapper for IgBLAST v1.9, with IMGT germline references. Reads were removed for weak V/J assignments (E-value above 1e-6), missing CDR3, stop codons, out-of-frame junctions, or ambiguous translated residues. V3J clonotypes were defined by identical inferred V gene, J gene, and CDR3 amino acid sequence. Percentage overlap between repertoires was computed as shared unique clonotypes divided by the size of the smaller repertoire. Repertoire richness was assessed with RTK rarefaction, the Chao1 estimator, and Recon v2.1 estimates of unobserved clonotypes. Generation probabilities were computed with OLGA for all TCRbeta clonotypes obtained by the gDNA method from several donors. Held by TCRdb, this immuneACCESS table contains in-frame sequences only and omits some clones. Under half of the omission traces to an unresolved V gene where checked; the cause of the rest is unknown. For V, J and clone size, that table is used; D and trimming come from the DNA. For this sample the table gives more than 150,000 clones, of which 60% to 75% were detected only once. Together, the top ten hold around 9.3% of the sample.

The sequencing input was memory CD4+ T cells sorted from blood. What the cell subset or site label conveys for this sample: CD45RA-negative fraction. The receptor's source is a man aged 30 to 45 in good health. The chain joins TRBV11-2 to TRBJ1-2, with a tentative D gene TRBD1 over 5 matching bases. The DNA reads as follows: TGTGCCAGCAGCTTAGCCCGGGACCGAGGTTGGGCTAACTATGGCTACACCTTC. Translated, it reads CASSLARDRGWANYGYTF.